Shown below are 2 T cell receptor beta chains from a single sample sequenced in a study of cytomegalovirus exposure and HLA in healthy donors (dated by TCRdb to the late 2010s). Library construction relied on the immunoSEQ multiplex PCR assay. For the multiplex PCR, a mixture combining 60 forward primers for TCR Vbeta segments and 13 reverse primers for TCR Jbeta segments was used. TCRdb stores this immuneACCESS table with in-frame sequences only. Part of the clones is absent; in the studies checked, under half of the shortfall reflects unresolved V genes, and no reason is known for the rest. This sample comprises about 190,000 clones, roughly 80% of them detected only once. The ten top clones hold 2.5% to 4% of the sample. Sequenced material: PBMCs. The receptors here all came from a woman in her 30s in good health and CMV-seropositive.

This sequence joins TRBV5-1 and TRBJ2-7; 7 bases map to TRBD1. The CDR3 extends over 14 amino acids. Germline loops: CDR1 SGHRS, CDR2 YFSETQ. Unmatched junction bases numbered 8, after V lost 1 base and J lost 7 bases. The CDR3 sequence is CASSLRDSLWEQYF. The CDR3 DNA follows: TGCGCCAGCAGCTTGCGGGACAGTCTATGGGAGCAGTACTTC.

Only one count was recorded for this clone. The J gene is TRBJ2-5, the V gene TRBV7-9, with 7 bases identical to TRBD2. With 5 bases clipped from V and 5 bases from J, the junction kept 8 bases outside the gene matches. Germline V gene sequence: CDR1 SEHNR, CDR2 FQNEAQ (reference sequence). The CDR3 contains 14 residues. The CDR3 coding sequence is TGTGCCAGCAGCAACCCGGGAGCGGGGGAGACCCAGTACTTC. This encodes CASSNPGAGETQYF.